These 15 T cell receptor beta chains share one sample of origin, sequenced in a study of blood T cell repertoires in COVID-19. The assay was immunoSEQ multiplex PCR, and TCRdb's table has in-frame clones only and misses some. The table has under 300,000 clones, 65% to 90% seen once. Source material: peripheral blood. These receptors were collected from a human donor in a cohort sampled during active COVID-19.

This clone appeared once. The rearrangement uses TRBV27 and TRBJ2-7, with D unclear. V was clipped by 8 bases and J by 5 bases, with 22 bases between them. CDR1 and CDR2 (germline): MNHEY, SMNVEV (reference sequence). The CDR3 consists of 15 residues. CDR3: CASGRPATLVHEQYF. CDR3 bases: TGTGCCAGCGGTCGACCCGCGACCCTAGTCCACGAGCAGTACTTC.

The chain joins TRBV4-1 to TRBJ2-7, with a weak D call TRBD1 (6 bases). This CDR3 spans 15 amino acids. V was pared by 3 bases and J by 3 bases, with 15 bases between. Germline V CDR1 and CDR2: MGHRA, YSYEKL. The CDR3, as DNA: TGCGCCAGCAGCCAGACCGACAGGCTCAACTACGAGCAGTACTTC. Amino acids: CASSQTDRLNYEQYF.

For this clone: The junction and the germline gene differ at one end; a read error may be behind it. This rearrangement joins TRBV10-2 to TRBJ2-1; 11 bases are a match to TRBD2. This CDR3 is 15 amino acids long. Germline-derived CDR1 and CDR2 are WSHSY and SAAADI. CDR3 sequence: CASRESLAGALEQFF. The DNA of the CDR3 is TGCGCCAGCAGAGAGTCACTAGCGGGAGCGCTTGAGCAGTTCTTC.

The gene calls are TRBV14 and TRBJ2-7, with D unclear. V shed 4 bases and J shed 6 bases, with 25 bases lying between them. CDR1 and CDR2 (germline): SGHDN, FVKESK. This CDR3 has 17 amino acids. CDR3 nucleotides: TGTGCCAGCAGCCTGTACTCCAGCACCAGAAGCGTTTCCGAGCAGTACTTC. It codes for CASSLYSSTRSVSEQYF.

This chain joins TRBV5-1 and TRBJ2-3; a weak D match, TRBD1 (5 bases). Looked up from germline, CDR1 is SGHRS and CDR2 is YFSETQ. Trimming shortened V by 0 bases and J by 4 bases, and 12 bases separated the two germline ends. This CDR3 is built from 15 residues. DNA of the CDR3: TGCGCCAGCAGCTTGGGGGGCACAGCAGCAGATACGCAGTATTTT. It encodes CASSLGGTAADTQYF.

The chain carries TRBV6-5 and TRBJ2-7; possible D gene TRBD2, 6 bases. V lost 6 bases to trimming and J lost 3 bases, with 15 bases between them. CDR1 and CDR2 (germline): MNHEY, SVGAGI. This CDR3 has 14 residues. For the CDR3, the DNA is TGTGCCAGCAGACGAGCGGGTCCCCTCTACGAGCAGTACTTC. This sequence encodes CASRRAGPLYEQYF.

Remarks on this clone: Other DNA sequences within the sample encode an identical CDR3. The chain recombines TRBV28 with TRBJ2-7; D remains unclear. Deletions cut 2 bases from V and 4 bases from J, with 9 bases between. Germline values: CDR1 MDHEN, CDR2 SYDVKM. CDR3 size: 13 residues. CDR3 DNA sequence: TGTGCCAGCAGTTTACCAGGCCAGTACGAGCAGTACTTC. It codes for CASSLPGQYEQYF.

The rearrangement uses TRBV29-1 and TRBJ2-5, with 11 bases lining up with TRBD2. V gave up 7 bases and J gave up 2 bases; unmatched junction bases: 6. Germline V lookup: CDR1 SQVTM, CDR2 ANQGSEA. The CDR3 length is 14 residues. DNA of the CDR3: TGCAGCGGTAGACTAGCGGGGCTTCAAGAGACCCAGTACTTC. Encoded protein: CSGRLAGLQETQYF.

The CDR3 bases are TGTGCCAGCAGACAACTAGCGGGAGCCCTCACAGATACGCAGTATTTT. It specifies CASRQLAGALTDTQYF. The chain has TRBV7-2 and TRBJ2-3; 11 nucleotides match TRBD2. The CDR3 consists of 16 residues. Looked up from germline, CDR1 is SGHTA and CDR2 is FQGNSA. The V and J ends lost 6 bases and 2 bases, in that order; junction bases with no gene match: 7.

V is TRBV29-1 and J is TRBJ1-2; 7 nucleotides line up with TRBD1. The V and J ends lost 3 bases and 4 bases, in that order; junction bases with no gene match: 17. Germline V lookup: CDR1 SQVTM, CDR2 ANQGSEA. The CDR3 is 17 residues long. For the CDR3, the DNA is TGCAGCGTTGATGGAAGAGGACAAGACAGGGTTAGCTATGGCTACACCTTC. The encoded protein is CSVDGRGQDRVSYGYTF.

The V gene is TRBV28, the J gene TRBJ2-7; TRBD2 aligns across 11 bases. Losses at the gene ends were 7 bases for V and 0 bases for J; bases not matched to a gene: 5. Germline-derived CDR1 and CDR2 are MDHEN and SYDVKM. This CDR3 is 15 amino acids long. The CDR3 nucleotides read TGTGCCAGCACCTTAGCGGGAGGGCCCTCCTACGAGCAGTACTTC. Encoded protein: CASTLAGGPSYEQYF.

This chain links TRBV6-5 with TRBJ1-6; TRBD1 might be the D (5 bases). This CDR3 has 13 residues. V lost 5 bases and J lost 6, with 8 bases in between. Germline CDR1 reads MNHEY; CDR2 reads SVGAGI. The CDR3 nucleotides read TGTGCCAGCAGTCGACAGAGTAATTCACCCCTCCACTTT. It specifies CASSRQSNSPLHF.

The rearrangement uses TRBV29-1 and TRBJ1-4; the D gene is possibly TRBD1 (5 bases). Germline CDR1 reads SQVTM; CDR2 reads ANQGSEA. Trimming shortened V by 4 bases and J by 7 bases, and 13 bases separated the two germline ends. The CDR3 contains 13 residues. Here the CDR3 DNA reads TGCAGCGTTGGGGGTTTGGGGGGTGAAAAACTGTTTTTT. This encodes CSVGGLGGEKLFF.

The CDR3, as DNA: TGTGCCAGCACGAGAGCGGGAGGGCCAACAGATACGCAGTATTTT. Amino acids: CASTRAGGPTDTQYF. The chain is built from TRBV27 and TRBJ2-3, with TRBD2 matching 10 bases. The J segment lost 3 bases and the V segment lost 7 bases, leaving 7 bases of the junction unmatched. This CDR3 has 15 residues. Germline lookup yields CDR1 MNHEY and CDR2 SMNVEV (reference sequence).

The gene calls are TRBV3-1 (or the pseudogene TRBV3-2) and TRBJ1-5; TRBD1 matches 11 bases. This CDR3 is 16 amino acids long. Trimming took 3 bases from V and 7 from J; bases not matched to a gene: 8. Germline values: CDR1 LGHDT, CDR2 YNNKEL (reference sequence). CDR3 sequence: CASSQAGTGGLQPQHF. CDR3 DNA sequence: TGTGCCAGCAGCCAGGCAGGGACAGGGGGGTTGCAGCCCCAGCATTTT.